Listed here is a single TCR beta chain. The antigen is not known. The entry originates in a study of somatic mutations in cytotoxic T cells in rheumatoid arthritis. V lost 5 bases and J lost 6; bases outside the gene matches: 14. The CDR3 runs 17 residues. The V gene's germline CDR1 is MDHEN and CDR2 SYDVKM. Study-wide points: TRBV07 appeared slightly underrepresented in the rheumatoid arthritis patients. That finding was not adjusted to account for multiple comparisons. Patients with a largest CD8+ clone exceeding 20% of CD8+ cells numbered 8 of 65.

Assay: immunoSEQ multiplex PCR; the TCRdb copy retains only in-frame clones and omits some. The table records 15,000 or so clones, roughly 77% of them present only once. The V call is TRBV28, the J call TRBJ1-4, with 8 bases aligning to TRBD1. The receptor was derived from an adult with rheumatoid arthritis. The sample consisted of CD8+ T cells sorted from blood. The CDR3 protein is CASSAQSDRGEYEKLFF. The CDR3 DNA is TGTGCCAGCAGTGCTCAGTCTGACAGGGGAGAATATGAAAAACTGTTTTTT.